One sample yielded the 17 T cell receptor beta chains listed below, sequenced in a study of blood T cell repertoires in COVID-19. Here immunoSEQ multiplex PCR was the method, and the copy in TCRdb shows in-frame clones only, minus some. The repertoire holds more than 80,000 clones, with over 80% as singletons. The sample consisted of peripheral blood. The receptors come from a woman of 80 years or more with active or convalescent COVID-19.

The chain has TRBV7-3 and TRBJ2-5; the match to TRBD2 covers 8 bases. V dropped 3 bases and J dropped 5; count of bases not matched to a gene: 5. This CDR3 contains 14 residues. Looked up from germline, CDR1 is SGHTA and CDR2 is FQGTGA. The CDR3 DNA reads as TGTGCCAGCAGCTTCCAAGCGGGAGAGGAGACCCAGTACTTC. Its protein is CASSFQAGEETQYF.

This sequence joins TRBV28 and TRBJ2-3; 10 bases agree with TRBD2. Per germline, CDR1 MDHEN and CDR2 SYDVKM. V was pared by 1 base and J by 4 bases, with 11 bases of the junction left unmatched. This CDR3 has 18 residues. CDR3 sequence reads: CASSLSGWLAGASDTQYF. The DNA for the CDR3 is TGTGCCAGCAGTTTATCCGGCTGGCTAGCGGGGGCATCAGATACGCAGTATTTT.

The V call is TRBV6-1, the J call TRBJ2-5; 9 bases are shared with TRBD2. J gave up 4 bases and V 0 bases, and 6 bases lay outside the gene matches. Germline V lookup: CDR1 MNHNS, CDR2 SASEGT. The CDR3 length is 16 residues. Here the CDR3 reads CASSEAVAGAGETQYF. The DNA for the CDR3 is TGTGCCAGCAGTGAAGCCGTAGCGGGGGCCGGAGAGACCCAGTACTTC.

DNA for the CDR3: TGTGCCAGCAGCTTGACGACAGGGGCGAATAATTCACCCCTCCACTTT. This translates into CASSLTTGANNSPLHF. The rearrangement joins TRBV13 to TRBJ1-6; 8 bases line up with TRBD1. Germline loops: CDR1 PRHDT, CDR2 FYEKMQ (reference sequence). The CDR3 runs 16 residues. Trimming at V came to 3 bases and at J to 5 bases, leaving 6 bases not matched to a gene.

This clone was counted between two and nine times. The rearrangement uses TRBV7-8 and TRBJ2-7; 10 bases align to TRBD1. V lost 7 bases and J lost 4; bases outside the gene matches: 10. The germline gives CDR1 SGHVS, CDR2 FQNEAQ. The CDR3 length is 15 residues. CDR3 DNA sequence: TGTGCCAGCACCATAAGTGGACAGGGGGAATACGAGCAGTACTTC. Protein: CASTISGQGEYEQYF. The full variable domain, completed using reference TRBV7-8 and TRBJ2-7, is GAGVSQSPRYKVAKRGQDVALRCDPISGHVSLFWYQQALGQGPEFLTYFQNEAQLDKSGLPSDRFFAERPEGSVSTLKIQRTQQEDSAVYLCASTISGQGEYEQYFGPGTRLTVT.

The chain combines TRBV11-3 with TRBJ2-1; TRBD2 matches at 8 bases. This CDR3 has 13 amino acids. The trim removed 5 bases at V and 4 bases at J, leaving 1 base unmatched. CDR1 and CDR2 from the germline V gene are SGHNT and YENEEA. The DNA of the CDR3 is TGTGCCAGCAGCCCGGGGGGGTACAATGAGCAGTTCTTC. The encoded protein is CASSPGGYNEQFF.

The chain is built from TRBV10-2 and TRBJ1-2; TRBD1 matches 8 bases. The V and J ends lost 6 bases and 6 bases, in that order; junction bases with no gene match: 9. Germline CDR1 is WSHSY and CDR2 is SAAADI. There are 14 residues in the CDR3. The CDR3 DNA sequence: TGCGCCAGCAGCCCGGACAGGGCCAGGGATGGCTACACCTTC. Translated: CASSPDRARDGYTF.

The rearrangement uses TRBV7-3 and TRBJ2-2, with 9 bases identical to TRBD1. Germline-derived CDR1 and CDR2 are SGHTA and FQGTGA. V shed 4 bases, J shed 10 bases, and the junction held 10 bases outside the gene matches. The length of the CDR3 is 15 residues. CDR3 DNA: TGTGCCAGCAGCTCATTAGGGACAGGGCAGGAGGAGCTGTTTTTT. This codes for CASSSLGTGQEELFF.

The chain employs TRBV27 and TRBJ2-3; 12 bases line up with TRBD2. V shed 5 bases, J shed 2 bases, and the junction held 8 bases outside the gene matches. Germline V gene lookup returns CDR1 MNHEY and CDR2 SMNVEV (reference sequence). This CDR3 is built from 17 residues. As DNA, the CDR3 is TGTGCCAGCAGTCCCCTTTGGACTAGCGGGGTCACAGATACGCAGTATTTT. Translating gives CASSPLWTSGVTDTQYF.

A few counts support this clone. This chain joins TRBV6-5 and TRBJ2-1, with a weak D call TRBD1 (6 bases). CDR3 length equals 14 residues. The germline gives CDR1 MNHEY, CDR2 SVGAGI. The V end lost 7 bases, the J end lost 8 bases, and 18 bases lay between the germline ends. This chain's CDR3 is CASIQGGSLDEQFF. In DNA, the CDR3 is TGTGCCAGCATCCAAGGGGGTAGTTTGGATGAGCAGTTCTTC.

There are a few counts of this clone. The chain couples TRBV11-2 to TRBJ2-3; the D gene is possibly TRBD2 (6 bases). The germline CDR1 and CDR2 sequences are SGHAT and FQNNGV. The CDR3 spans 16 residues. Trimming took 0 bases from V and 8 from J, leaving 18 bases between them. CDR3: CASSLESAEVGGTQYF. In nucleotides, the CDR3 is TGTGCCAGCAGCTTAGAATCGGCGGAAGTGGGGGGTACGCAGTATTTT.

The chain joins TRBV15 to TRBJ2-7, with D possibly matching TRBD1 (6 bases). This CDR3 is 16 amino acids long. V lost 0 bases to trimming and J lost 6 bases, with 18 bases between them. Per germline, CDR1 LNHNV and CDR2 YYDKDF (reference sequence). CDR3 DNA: TGTGCCACCAGCAGAGATCTGGGCCAGGGGCGGGTCGAGCAGTACTTC. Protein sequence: CATSRDLGQGRVEQYF.

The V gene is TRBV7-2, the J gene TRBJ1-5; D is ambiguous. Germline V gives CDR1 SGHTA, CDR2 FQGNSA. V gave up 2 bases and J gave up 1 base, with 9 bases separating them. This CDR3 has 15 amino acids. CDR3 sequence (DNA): TGTGCCAGCAGCTTACGGACTGGGAGCAATCAGCCCCAGCATTTT. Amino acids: CASSLRTGSNQPQHF. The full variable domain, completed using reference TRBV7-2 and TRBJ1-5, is GAGVSQSPSNKVTEKGKDVELRCDPISGHTALYWYRQSLGQGLEFLIYFQGNSAPDKSGLPSDRFSAERTGGSVSTLTIQRTQQEDSAVYLCASSLRTGSNQPQHFGDGTRLSIL.

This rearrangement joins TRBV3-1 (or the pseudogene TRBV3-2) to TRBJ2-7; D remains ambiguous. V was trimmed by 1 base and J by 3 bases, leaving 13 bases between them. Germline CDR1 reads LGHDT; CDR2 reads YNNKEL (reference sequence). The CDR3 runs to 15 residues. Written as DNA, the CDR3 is TGTGCCAGCAGCCAAGGGCGGCACCCGGGCTACGAGCAGTACTTC. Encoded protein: CASSQGRHPGYEQYF.

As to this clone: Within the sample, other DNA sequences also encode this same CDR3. The CDR3 here is CASSSPRAYEQYF. CDR3 sequence (DNA): TGTGCCAGCAGTTCGCCGCGGGCCTACGAGCAGTACTTC. This sequence joins TRBV6-5 and TRBJ2-7, with D possibly TRBD2 on 5 matching bases. V lost 4 bases and J 2 bases, leaving 9 bases between the germline ends. The CDR3 sequence is 13 residues long. Germline V gives CDR1 MNHEY, CDR2 SVGAGI.

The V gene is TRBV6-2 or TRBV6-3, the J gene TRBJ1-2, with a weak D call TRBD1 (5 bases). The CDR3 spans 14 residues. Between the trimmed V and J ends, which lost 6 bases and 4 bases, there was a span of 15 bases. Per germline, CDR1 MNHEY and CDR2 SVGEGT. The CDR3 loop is CASSLLAGPYGYTF. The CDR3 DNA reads TGTGCCAGCAGCCTCCTGGCAGGGCCCTATGGCTACACCTTC.

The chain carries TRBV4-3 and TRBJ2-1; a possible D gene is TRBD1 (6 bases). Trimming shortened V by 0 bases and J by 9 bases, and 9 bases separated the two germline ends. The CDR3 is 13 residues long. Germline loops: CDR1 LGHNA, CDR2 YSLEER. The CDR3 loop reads CASSQDTGFEQFF. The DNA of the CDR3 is TGCGCCAGCAGCCAAGACACAGGGTTTGAGCAGTTCTTC.